This TCR beta chain came from a study of blood T cell repertoires in COVID-19. Original processing notes: From reference gene primer amplification, estimates of nucleated cell counts were derived. Data came from immunoSEQ multiplex PCR; TCRdb stores just in-frame clones and leaves some out. The V and J calls and clone size were taken over from that table, and D and trimming were inferred from the DNA. The data contain about 310,000 clones, around 89% of them singletons. The ends were cut back, 1 base at V and 4 bases at J, with 12 bases in the middle. There are 15 residues in the CDR3. From germline, CDR1 is MNHEY and CDR2 SMNVEV (reference sequence). This clone appeared once. Recovered status applied to Cohort 3 donors who had two consecutive negative PCRs. It also applied to those with clearance or with symptom resolution.

The rearrangement joins TRBV27 to TRBJ2-3; D is undetermined. The material sequenced was PBMCs or T cells enriched from blood (not recorded which). The source of this sequence is a woman aged 40-49 years who had recovered from COVID-19. The CDR3 DNA sequence: TGTGCCAGCAGTTTATTAGGCCACGGAGCAGATACGCAGTATTTT. It is translated as CASSLLGHGADTQYF.